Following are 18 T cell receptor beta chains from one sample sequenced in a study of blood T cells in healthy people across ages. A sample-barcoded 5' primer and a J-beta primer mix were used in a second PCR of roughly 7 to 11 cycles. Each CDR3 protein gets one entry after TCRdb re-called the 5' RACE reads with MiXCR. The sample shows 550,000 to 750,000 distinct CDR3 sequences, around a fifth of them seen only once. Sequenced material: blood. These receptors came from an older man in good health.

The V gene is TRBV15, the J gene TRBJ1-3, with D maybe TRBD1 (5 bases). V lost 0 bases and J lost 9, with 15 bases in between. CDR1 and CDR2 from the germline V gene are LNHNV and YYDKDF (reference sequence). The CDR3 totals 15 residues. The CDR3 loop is CATSRDRTSIGTIYF. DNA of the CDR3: TGTGCCACCAGCAGAGATCGGACATCTATAGGCACCATATATTTT.

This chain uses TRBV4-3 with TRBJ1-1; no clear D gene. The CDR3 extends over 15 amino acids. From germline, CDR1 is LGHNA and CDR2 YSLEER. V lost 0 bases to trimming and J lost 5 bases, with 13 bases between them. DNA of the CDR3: TGCGCCAGCAGCCAAGAACCGGGCTGGGTAACTGAAGCTTTCTTT. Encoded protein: CASSQEPGWVTEAFF.

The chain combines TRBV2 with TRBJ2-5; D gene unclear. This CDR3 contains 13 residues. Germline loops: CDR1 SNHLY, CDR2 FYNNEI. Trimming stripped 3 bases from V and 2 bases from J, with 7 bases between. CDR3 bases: TGTGCCAGCAGTGAGAACAGTCAAGAGACCCAGTACTTC. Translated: CASSENSQETQYF.

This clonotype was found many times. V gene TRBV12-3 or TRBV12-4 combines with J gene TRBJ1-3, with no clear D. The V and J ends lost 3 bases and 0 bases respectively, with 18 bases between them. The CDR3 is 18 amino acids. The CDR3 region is CASSFEATYFSSGNTIYF. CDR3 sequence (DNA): TGTGCCAGCAGTTTCGAAGCTACGTATTTCAGCTCTGGAAACACCATATATTTT.

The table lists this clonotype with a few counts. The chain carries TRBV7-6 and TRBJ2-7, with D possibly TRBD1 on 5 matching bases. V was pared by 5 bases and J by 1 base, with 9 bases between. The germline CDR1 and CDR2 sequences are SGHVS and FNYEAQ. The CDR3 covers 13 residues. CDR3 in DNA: TGTGCCAGCAGCCCCCGACAGTCCTACGAGCAGTACTTC. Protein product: CASSPRQSYEQYF.

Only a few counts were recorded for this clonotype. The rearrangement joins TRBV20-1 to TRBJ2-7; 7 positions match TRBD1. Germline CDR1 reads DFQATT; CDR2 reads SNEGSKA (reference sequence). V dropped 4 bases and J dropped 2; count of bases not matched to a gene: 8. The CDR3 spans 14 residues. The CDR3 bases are TGCAGTGCTAAGGGCCGAGGACAGGCCTACGAGCAGTACTTC. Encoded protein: CSAKGRGQAYEQYF.

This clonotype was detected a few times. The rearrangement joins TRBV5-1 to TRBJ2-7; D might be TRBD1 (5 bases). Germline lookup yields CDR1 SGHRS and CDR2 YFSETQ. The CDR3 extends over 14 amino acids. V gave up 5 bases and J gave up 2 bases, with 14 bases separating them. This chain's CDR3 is CASRTLDKAYEQYF. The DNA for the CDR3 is TGCGCCAGCAGAACATTGGACAAAGCCTACGAGCAGTACTTC.

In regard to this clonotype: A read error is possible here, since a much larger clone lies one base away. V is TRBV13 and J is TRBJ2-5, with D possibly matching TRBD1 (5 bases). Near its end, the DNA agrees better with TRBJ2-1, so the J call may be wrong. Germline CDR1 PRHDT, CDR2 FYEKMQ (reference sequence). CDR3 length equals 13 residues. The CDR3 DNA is TGTACCAGCAGCTCCCGACAGTATGGTGAGCAGTTCTTC. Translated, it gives CTSSSRQYGEQFF.

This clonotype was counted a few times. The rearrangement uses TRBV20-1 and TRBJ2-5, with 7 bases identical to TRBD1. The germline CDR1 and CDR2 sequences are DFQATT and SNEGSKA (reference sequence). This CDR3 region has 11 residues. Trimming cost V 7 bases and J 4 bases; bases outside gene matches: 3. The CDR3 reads CSGDRAETQYF. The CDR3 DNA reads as TGCAGTGGTGACAGGGCAGAGACCCAGTACTTC.

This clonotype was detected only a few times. This CDR3 is CASSGLSGNTDTQYF. The CDR3 coding sequence is TGCGCCAGCAGCGGACTTAGCGGGAACACAGATACGCAGTATTTT. The V call is TRBV5-1, the J call TRBJ2-3; 8 bases are a match to TRBD2. This CDR3 has 15 residues. Germline CDR1 reads SGHRS; CDR2 reads YFSETQ. J gave up 2 bases and V 4 bases, and 6 bases lay outside the gene matches.

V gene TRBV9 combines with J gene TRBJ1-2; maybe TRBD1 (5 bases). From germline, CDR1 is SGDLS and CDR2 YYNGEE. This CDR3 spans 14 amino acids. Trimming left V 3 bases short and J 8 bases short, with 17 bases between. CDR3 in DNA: TGTGCCAGCAGCGCGACTCCGGGGGATGAGGGCTACACCTTC. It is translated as CASSATPGDEGYTF.

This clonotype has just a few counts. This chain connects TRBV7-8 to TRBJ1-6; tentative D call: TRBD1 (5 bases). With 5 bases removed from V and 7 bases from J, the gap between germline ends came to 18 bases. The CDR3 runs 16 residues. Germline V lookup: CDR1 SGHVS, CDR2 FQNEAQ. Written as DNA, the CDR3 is TGTGCCAGCAGCCTCAGTGCCGACAGCTCCAATTCACCCCTCCACTTT. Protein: CASSLSADSSNSPLHF.

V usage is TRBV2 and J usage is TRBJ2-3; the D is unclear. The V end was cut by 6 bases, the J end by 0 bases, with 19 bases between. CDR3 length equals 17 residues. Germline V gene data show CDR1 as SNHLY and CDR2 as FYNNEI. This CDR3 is CASSGLLLSVSTDTQYF. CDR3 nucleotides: TGTGCCAGCAGCGGCCTACTCTTAAGTGTGAGCACAGATACGCAGTATTTT.

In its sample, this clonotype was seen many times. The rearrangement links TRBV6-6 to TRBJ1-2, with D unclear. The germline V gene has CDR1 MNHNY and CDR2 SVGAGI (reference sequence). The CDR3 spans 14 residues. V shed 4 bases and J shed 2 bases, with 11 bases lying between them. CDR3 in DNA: TGTGCCAGCAGTTTGGTACAAGGAAACTATGGCTACACCTTC. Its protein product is CASSLVQGNYGYTF.

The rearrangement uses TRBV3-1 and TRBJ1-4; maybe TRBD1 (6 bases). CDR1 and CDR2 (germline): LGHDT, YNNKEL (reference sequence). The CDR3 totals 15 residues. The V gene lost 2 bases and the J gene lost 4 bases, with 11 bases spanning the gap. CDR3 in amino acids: CASSQRDTHNEKLFF. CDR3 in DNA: TGTGCCAGCAGCCAACGGGACACTCATAATGAAAAACTGTTTTTT.

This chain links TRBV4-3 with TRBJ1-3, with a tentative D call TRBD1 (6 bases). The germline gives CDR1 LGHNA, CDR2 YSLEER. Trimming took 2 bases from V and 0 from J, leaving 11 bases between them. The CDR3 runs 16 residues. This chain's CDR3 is CASSQSMTGSGNTIYF. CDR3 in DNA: TGCGCCAGCAGCCAATCGATGACAGGCTCTGGAAACACCATATATTTT.

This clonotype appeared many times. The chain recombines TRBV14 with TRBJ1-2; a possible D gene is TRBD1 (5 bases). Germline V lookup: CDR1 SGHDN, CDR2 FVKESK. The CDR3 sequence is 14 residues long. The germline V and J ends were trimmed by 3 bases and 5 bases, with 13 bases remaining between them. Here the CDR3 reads CASSHAGTAYGYTF. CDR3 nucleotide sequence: TGTGCCAGCAGCCACGCCGGGACCGCTTATGGCTACACCTTC.

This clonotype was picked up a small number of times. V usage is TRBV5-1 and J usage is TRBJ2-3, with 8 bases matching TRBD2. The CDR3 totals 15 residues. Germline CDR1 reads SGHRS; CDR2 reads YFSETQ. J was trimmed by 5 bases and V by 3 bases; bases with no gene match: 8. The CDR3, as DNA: TGCGCCAGCAGCTCGTCGCGGGGGGCAGGAGATACGCAGTATTTT. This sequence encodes CASSSSRGAGDTQYF.